The T cell receptor beta chain under discussion was sequenced for a study of human T cells and chemical hapten exposure. V was shortened by 0 bases and J by 6 bases, with 11 bases between the two germline ends. Germline V gives CDR1 LGHNA, CDR2 YNFKEQ. The CDR3 extends over 15 amino acids. TCRdb used MiXCR to reprocess the RACE reads, holding one entry per CDR3 protein. The sample consists of about 380,000 distinct CDR3 sequences, 5.1% of them appearing once. Time point specified: pre-sensitization, week 0. The sample's treatment: therapeutic diphenylcyclopropenone sensitization with weekly scalp DPC.

The TCR was taken from a woman between 50 and 59 years old with alopecia areata. Some clones in this sample may be carry-over from other donors' samples. Sample: whole blood, taken in connection with sensitization to the hapten diphenylcyclopropenone (DPC). This chain joins TRBV4-2 and TRBJ2-2; D gene uncertain. CDR3 sequence (DNA): TGTGCCAGCAGCCAAGAAAAGCGTCTGGCCGGGGAGCTGTTTTTT. Translating gives CASSQEKRLAGELFF.